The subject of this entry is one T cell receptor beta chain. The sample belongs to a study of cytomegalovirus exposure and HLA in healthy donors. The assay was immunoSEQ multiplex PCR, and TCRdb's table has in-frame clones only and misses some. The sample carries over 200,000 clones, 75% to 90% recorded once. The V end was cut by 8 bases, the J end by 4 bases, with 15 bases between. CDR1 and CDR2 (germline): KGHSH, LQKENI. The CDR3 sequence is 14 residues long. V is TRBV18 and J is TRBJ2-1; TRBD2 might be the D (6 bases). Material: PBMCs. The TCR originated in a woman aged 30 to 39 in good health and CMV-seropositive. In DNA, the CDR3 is TGTGCCAGCAGAAACCGGGACTCTTACAATGAGCAGTTCTTC. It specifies CASRNRDSYNEQFF.